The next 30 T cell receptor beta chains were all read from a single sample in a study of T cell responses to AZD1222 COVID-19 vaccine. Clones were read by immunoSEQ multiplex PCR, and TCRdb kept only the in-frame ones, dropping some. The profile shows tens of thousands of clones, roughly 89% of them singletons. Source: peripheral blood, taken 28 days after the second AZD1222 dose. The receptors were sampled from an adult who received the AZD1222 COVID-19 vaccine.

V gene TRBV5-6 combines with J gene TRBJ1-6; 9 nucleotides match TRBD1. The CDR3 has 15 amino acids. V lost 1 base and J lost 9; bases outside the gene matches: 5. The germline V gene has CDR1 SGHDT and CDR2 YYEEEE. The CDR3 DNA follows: TGTGCCAGCAGCTTGACAGGGGGCCTGGGTTCACCCCTCCACTTT. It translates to CASSLTGGLGSPLHF.

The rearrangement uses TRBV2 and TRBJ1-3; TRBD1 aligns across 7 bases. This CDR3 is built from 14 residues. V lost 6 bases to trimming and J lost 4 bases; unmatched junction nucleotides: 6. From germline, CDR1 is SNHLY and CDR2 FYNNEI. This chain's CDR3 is CASRGTEVGNTIYF. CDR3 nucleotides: TGTGCCAGCAGGGGGACAGAAGTCGGAAACACCATATATTTT.

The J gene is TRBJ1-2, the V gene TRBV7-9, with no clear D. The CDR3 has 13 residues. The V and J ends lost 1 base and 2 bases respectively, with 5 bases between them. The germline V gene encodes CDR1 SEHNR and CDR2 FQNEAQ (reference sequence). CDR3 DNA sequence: TGTGCCAGCAGCTTAGGGGAGAACTATGGCTACACCTTC. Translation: CASSLGENYGYTF.

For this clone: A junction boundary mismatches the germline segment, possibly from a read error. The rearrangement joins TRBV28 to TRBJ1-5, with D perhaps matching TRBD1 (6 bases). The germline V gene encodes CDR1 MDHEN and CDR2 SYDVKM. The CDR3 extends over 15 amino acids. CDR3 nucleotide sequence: TGTGCCAGCAGTTTAGCCGACAGGAACAATCAACCCCAGCATTTT. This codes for CASSLADRNNQPQHF.

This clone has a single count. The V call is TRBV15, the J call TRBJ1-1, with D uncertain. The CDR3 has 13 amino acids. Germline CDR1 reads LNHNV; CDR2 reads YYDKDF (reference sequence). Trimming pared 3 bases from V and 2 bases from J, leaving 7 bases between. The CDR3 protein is CATSSKYNTEAFF. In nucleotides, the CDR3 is TGTGCCACCAGCAGCAAATATAACACTGAAGCTTTCTTT.

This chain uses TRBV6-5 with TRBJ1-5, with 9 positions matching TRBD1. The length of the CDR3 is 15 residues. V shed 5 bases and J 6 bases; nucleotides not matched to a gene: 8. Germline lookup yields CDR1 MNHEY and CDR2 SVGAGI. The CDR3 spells CASSQSNRGLQPQHF. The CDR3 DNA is TGTGCCAGCAGTCAATCCAACAGGGGGCTTCAGCCCCAGCATTTT.

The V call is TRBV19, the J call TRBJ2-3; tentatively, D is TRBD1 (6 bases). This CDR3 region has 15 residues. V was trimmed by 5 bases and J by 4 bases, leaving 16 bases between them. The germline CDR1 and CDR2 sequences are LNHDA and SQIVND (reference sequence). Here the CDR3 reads CASSAQETGSDTQYF. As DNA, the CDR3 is TGTGCCAGTAGTGCCCAGGAAACAGGGTCAGATACGCAGTATTTT.

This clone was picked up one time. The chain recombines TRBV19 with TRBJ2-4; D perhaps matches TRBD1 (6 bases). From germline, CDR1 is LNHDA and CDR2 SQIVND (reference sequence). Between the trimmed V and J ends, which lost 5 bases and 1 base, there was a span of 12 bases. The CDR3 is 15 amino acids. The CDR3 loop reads CASSEGVRAKNIQYF. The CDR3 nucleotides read TGTGCCAGTAGTGAGGGGGTTCGGGCCAAAAACATTCAGTACTTC.

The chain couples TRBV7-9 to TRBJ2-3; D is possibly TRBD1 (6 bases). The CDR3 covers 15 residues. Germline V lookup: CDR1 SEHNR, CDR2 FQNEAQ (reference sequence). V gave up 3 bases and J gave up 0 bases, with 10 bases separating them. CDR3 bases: TGTGCCAGCAGCTTTGGTACAGGGAGCACAGATACGCAGTATTTT. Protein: CASSFGTGSTDTQYF. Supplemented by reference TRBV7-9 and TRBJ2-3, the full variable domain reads DTGVSQNPRHKITKRGQNVTFRCDPISEHNRLYWYRQTLGQGPEFLTYFQNEAQLEKSRLLSDRFSAERPKGSFSTLEIQRTEQGDSAMYLCASSFGTGSTDTQYFGPGTRLTVL.

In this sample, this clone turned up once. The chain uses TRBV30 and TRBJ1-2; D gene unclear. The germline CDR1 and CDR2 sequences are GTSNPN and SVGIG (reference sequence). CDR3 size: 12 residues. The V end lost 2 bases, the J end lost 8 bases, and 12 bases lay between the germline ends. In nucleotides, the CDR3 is TGTGCCTGGAGTATTTCGCCTGGAGGCTACACCTTC. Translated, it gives CAWSISPGGYTF.

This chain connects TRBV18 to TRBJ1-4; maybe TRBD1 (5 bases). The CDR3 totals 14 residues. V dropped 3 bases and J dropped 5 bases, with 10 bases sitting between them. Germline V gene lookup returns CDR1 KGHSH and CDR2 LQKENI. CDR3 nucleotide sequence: TGTGCCAGCTCACCCGACAGTCACAATGAAAAACTGTTTTTT. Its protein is CASSPDSHNEKLFF.

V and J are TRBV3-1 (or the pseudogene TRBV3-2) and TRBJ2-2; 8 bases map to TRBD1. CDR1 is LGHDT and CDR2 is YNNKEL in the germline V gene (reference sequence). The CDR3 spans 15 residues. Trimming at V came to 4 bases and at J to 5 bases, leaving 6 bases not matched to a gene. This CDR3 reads CASSLDRGRTGELFF. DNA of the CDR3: TGTGCCAGCAGCCTCGACAGGGGAAGAACCGGGGAGCTGTTTTTT.

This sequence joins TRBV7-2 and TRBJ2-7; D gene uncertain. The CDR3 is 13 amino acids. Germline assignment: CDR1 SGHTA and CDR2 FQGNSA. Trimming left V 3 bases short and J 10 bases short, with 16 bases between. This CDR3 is CASSFSQMGNQYF. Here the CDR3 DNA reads TGTGCCAGCAGCTTCAGTCAGATGGGGAACCAGTACTTC. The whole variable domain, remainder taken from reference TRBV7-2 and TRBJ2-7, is GAGVSQSPSNKVTEKGKDVELRCDPISGHTALYWYRQSLGQGLEFLIYFQGNSAPDKSGLPSDRFSAERTGGSVSTLTIQRTQQEDSAVYLCASSFSQMGNQYFGPGTRLTVT.

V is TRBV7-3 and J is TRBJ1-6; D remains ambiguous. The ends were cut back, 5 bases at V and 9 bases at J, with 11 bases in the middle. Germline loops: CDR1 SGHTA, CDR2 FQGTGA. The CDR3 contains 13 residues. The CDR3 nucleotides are TGTGCCAGCAGCCTTGACGGATCTTCACCCCTCCACTTT. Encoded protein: CASSLDGSSPLHF.

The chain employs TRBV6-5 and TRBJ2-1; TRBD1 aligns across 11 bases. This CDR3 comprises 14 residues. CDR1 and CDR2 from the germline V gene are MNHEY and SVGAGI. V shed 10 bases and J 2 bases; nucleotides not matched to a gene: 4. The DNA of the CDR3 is TGTGCCATACGGACAGGGGGCGCCTACAATGAGCAGTTCTTC. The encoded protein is CAIRTGGAYNEQFF.

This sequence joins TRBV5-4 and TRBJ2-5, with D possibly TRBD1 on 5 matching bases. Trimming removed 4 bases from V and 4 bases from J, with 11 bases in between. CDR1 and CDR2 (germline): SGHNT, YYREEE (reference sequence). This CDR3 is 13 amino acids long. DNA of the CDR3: TGTGCCAGCAGCCAACAGGAGAGAGAGACCCAGTACTTC. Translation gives CASSQQERETQYF.

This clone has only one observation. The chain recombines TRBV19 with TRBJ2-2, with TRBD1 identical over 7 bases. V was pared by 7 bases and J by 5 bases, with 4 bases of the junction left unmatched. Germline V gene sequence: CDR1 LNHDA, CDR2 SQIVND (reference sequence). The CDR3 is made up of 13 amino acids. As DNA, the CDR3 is TGTGCCAGTACAGACAGGGCGACCGGGGAGCTGTTTTTT. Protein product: CASTDRATGELFF. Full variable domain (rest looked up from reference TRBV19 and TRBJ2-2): DGGITQSPKYLFRKEGQNVTLSCEQNLNHDAMYWYRQDPGQGLRLIYYSQIVNDFQKGDIAEGYSVSREKKESFPLTVTSAQKNPTAFYLCASTDRATGELFFGEGSRLTVL.

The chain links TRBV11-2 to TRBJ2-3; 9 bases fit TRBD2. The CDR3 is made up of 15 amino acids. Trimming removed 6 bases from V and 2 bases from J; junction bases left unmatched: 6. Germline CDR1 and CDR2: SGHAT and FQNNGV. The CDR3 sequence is CASRVPGLATDTQYF. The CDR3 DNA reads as TGTGCCAGCAGGGTCCCGGGACTAGCCACAGATACGCAGTATTTT.

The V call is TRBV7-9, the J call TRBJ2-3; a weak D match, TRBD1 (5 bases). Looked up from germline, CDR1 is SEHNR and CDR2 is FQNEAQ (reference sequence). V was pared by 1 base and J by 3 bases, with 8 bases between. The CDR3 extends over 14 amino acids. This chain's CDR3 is CASSLGAGTDTQYF. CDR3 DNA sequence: TGTGCCAGCAGCTTAGGGGCAGGGACAGATACGCAGTATTTT.

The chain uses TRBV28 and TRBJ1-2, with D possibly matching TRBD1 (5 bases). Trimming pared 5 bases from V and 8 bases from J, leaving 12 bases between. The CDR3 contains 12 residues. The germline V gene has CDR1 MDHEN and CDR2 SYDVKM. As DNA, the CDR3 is TGTGCCAGCAGTCCTGACAGTCCCGGCTACACCTTC. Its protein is CASSPDSPGYTF.

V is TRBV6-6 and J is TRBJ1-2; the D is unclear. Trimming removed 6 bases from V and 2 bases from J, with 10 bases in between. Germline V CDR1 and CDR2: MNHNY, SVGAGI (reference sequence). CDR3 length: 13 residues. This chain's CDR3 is CASSHPENYGYTF. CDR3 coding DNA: TGTGCCAGCAGCCATCCCGAGAACTATGGCTACACCTTC.

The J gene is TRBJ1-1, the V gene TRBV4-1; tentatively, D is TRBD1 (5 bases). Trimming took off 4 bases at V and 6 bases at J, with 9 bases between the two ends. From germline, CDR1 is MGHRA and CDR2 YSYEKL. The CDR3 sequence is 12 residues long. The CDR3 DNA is TGCGCCAGCAGCCCTGGGACCTCTGAAGCTTTCTTT. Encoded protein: CASSPGTSEAFF.

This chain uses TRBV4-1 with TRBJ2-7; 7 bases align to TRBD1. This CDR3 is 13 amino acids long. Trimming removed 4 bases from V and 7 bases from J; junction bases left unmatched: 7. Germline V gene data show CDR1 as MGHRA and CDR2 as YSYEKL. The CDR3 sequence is CASSPQQGREQYF. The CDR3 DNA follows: TGCGCCAGCAGCCCACAACAGGGGAGAGAGCAGTACTTC.

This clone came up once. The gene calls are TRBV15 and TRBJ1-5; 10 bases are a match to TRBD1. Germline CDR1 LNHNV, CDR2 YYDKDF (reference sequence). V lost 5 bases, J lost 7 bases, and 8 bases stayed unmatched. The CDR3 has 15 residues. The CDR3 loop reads CATSFGGTGAQPQHF. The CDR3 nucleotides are TGTGCCACCAGCTTTGGGGGGACAGGGGCCCAGCCCCAGCATTTT.

In DNA, the CDR3 is TGTGCCACCAGTGATCCAGGGACTAGCGGGGGCCAGACCCAGTACTTC. It codes for CATSDPGTSGGQTQYF. The J gene is TRBJ2-5, the V gene TRBV24-1, with 14 bases identical to TRBD2. Germline trimming cut 3 bases from V and 6 bases from J; bases unmatched to any gene: 5. The CDR3 has 16 amino acids. CDR1 KGHDR and CDR2 SFDVKD come from the germline V gene.

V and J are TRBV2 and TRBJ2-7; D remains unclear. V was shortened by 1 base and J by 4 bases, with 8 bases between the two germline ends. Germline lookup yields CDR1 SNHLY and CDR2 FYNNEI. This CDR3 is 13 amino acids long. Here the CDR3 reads CASSEVTEYEQYF. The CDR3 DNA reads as TGTGCCAGCAGTGAAGTAACAGAGTACGAGCAGTACTTC.

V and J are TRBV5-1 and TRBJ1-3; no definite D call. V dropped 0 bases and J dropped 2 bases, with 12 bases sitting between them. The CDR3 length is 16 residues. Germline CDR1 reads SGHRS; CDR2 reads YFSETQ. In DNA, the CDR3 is TGCGCCAGCAGCTTGGATGCCAGTTCAGCTGGAAACACCATATATTTT. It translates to CASSLDASSAGNTIYF.

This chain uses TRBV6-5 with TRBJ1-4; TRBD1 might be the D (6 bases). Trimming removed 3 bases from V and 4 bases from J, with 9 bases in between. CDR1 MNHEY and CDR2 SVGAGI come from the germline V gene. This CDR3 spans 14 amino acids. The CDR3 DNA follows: TGTGCCAGCAGTTATGGACAGATTAATGAAAAACTGTTTTTT. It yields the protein CASSYGQINEKLFF.

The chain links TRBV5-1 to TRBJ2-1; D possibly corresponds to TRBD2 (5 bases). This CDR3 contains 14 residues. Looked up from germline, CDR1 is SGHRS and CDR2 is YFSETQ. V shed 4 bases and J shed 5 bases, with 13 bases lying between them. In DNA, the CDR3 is TGCGCCAGCAGCAAGAAAGGAGCGGACAATGAGCAGTTCTTC. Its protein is CASSKKGADNEQFF.

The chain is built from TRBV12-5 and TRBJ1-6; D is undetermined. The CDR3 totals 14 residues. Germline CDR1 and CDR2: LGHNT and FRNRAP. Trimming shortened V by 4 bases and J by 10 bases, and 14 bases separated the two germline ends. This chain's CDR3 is CASGSPGVRSPLHF. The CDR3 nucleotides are TGTGCTAGTGGTTCTCCGGGTGTACGATCACCCCTCCACTTT.